What follows are 21 T cell receptor beta chains derived from one specimen sequenced in a study of memory CD4+ T cells and cytomegalovirus serostatus. The sort gate was single viable CD3+CD4+CD8-CD45RO+ cells for memory CD4+ T cells. Sequencing used immunoSEQ multiplex PCR; TCRdb keeps in-frame clones, though not all of them. The table shows 80,000 to 100,000 clones, with 75% to 90% occurring only once. Material for sequencing was memory CD4+ T cells from blood. These receptors were collected from an adult in good health and CMV-seropositive.

The chain joins TRBV19 to TRBJ2-2; D tentatively reads TRBD1 or TRBD2 (5 bases each). The V end lost 11 bases, the J end lost 0 bases, and 13 bases lay between the germline ends. This CDR3 has 14 residues. Germline CDR1 reads LNHDA; CDR2 reads SQIVND (reference sequence). CDR3 region: CAARETANTGELFF. As DNA, the CDR3 is TGTGCCGCGAGGGAGACAGCGAACACCGGGGAGCTGTTTTTT.

About this clone: At one of its ends the junction is not consistent with the germline gene, which may arise from a read error. This chain connects TRBV4-2 to TRBJ2-3, with D possibly being TRBD1 or TRBD2 (5 bases each). Germline loops: CDR1 LGHNA, CDR2 YNFKEQ. The CDR3 covers 18 residues. CDR3 residues: CACSLTQGVRSFTDTQYF. Here the CDR3 DNA reads TGTGCCTGCAGCCTAACCCAGGGAGTTCGCTCGTTCACAGATACGCAGTATTTT.

The chain couples TRBV14 to TRBJ1-2; D uncertain. The CDR3 runs 18 residues. CDR1 is SGHDN and CDR2 is FVKESK in the germline V gene. Trimming took off 0 bases at V and 0 bases at J, with 17 bases between the two ends. Here the CDR3 DNA reads TGTGCCAGCAGCCAAGAGCCTTATTTGGGCATCACTAACTATGGCTACACCTTC. It codes for CASSQEPYLGITNYGYTF.

This rearrangement joins TRBV10-2 to TRBJ1-1; TRBD1 might be the D (5 bases). This CDR3 is 10 amino acids long. Per germline, CDR1 WSHSY and CDR2 SAAADI. V was cut by 8 bases and J by 8 bases, with 9 bases left in between. The CDR3 sequence: CASPEGEAFF. As DNA, the CDR3 is TGCGCCAGCCCGGAGGGGGAAGCTTTCTTT.

The chain recombines TRBV28 with TRBJ2-5; D is uncertain. Looked up from germline, CDR1 is MDHEN and CDR2 is SYDVKM. The CDR3 loop spans 13 amino acids. The V gene lost 5 bases and the J gene lost 7 bases, with 14 bases spanning the gap. The CDR3 coding sequence is TGTGCCAGCAGTCCCAGTCAATGGGGGACCCAGTACTTC. Its protein product is CASSPSQWGTQYF.

This clone turned up a few times. The chain links TRBV19 to TRBJ1-4; D gene unclear. Germline CDR1 reads LNHDA; CDR2 reads SQIVND (reference sequence). The CDR3 covers 13 residues. Trimming cost V 6 bases and J 7 bases, with 12 bases left between them. Written as DNA, the CDR3 is TGTGCCAGTAGCACGACTGGTGTTGAAAAACTGTTTTTT. Its translation: CASSTTGVEKLFF.

The chain has TRBV6-4 and TRBJ2-2, with a weak D call TRBD2 (5 bases). This CDR3 spans 13 amino acids. CDR1 is MRHNA and CDR2 is SNTAGT in the germline V gene. V was cut by 6 bases and J by 4 bases, with 9 bases left in between. The CDR3 sequence: CASRAEGTGELFF. CDR3 bases: TGTGCCAGCAGGGCCGAGGGCACCGGGGAGCTGTTTTTT.

The chain recombines TRBV18 with TRBJ2-5; no firm D call. V was trimmed by 1 base and J by 4 bases, leaving 7 bases between them. This CDR3 spans 13 amino acids. Germline V gene data show CDR1 as KGHSH and CDR2 as LQKENI. The DNA of the CDR3 is TGTGCCAGCTCACCACAGAAAGTAGAGACCCAGTACTTC. Protein product: CASSPQKVETQYF.

The chain uses TRBV7-3 and TRBJ2-7, with TRBD2 as a possible D gene (5 bases). Deletions cut 3 bases from V and 3 bases from J, with 9 bases between. Germline values: CDR1 SGHTA, CDR2 FQGTGA. The CDR3 contains 13 residues. DNA for the CDR3: TGTGCCAGCAGCTTGGGGAGAGGCTACGAGCAGTACTTC. It is translated as CASSLGRGYEQYF.

The V gene is TRBV28, the J gene TRBJ1-2; 8 nucleotides align to TRBD1. The germline CDR1 and CDR2 sequences are MDHEN and SYDVKM. CDR3 length: 15 residues. V dropped 2 bases and J dropped 4; count of bases not matched to a gene: 6. The CDR3 DNA reads as TGTGCCAGCAGTTTAGGGGGACAGGCTCTCTATGGCTACACCTTC. It specifies CASSLGGQALYGYTF.

V gene TRBV9 combines with J gene TRBJ2-5; 7 nucleotides line up with TRBD1. CDR1 SGDLS and CDR2 YYNGEE come from the germline V gene. CDR3 length equals 15 residues. The junction had 8 bases not matched to a gene; V was cut back by 4 bases and J by 2 bases. The CDR3 nucleotides are TGTGCCAGCAGCCCTCGACAGGGCAATCAAGAGACCCAGTACTTC. Translation: CASSPRQGNQETQYF.

The chain has TRBV7-2 and TRBJ1-2, with D uncertain. Per the germline V gene, CDR1 is SGHTA and CDR2 is FQGNSA. CDR3 size: 14 residues. Trimming removed 5 bases from V and 4 bases from J, with 14 bases in between. This CDR3 reads CASSEMTGSYGYTF. The CDR3, as DNA: TGTGCCAGCAGCGAGATGACCGGGTCCTATGGCTACACCTTC.

V gene TRBV5-5 combines with J gene TRBJ1-1; D unclear. The V gene's germline CDR1 is SGHKS and CDR2 YYEKEE (reference sequence). V was shortened by 3 bases and J by 3 bases, with 9 bases between the two germline ends. This CDR3 spans 13 amino acids. CDR3 protein: CASSSVRYTEAFF. DNA for the CDR3: TGTGCCAGCAGCTCAGTACGCTACACTGAAGCTTTCTTT.

The V gene is TRBV7-2, the J gene TRBJ2-1; the D is unclear. The germline V gene has CDR1 SGHTA and CDR2 FQGNSA. Trimming took 5 bases from V and 7 from J, leaving 12 bases between them. This CDR3 has 13 residues. CDR3 sequence: CASSLPQRNEQFF. CDR3 sequence (DNA): TGTGCCAGCAGCCTACCCCAGCGAAATGAGCAGTTCTTC.

The rearrangement uses TRBV6-5 and TRBJ2-5; D is possibly TRBD1 (6 bases). Per germline, CDR1 MNHEY and CDR2 SVGAGI. This CDR3 has 12 amino acids. Trimming removed 6 bases at V and 4 bases at J, with 9 bases between. In nucleotides, the CDR3 is TGTGCCAGCAGGACAGGCAGAGAGACCCAGTACTTC. It codes for CASRTGRETQYF.

The gene calls are TRBV29-1 and TRBJ1-1; D gene unclear. Trimming shortened V by 7 bases and J by 6 bases, and 18 bases separated the two germline ends. From germline, CDR1 is SQVTM and CDR2 ANQGSEA. This CDR3 has 13 residues. The CDR3 reads CSAEPKAAAEAFF. The CDR3 nucleotides read TGCAGCGCGGAGCCCAAGGCGGCAGCTGAAGCTTTCTTT. Full variable domain (rest looked up from reference TRBV29-1 and TRBJ1-1): SAVISQKPSRDICQRGTSLTIQCQVDSQVTMMFWYRQQPGQSLTLIATANQGSEATYESGFVIDKFPISRPNLTFSTLTVSNMSPEDSSIYLCSAEPKAAAEAFFGQGTRLTVV.

This clone was picked up a small number of times. The V gene is TRBV4-3, the J gene TRBJ2-1; D call uncertain. Germline values: CDR1 LGHNA, CDR2 YSLEER. The CDR3 is 17 amino acids. Between the trimmed V and J ends, which lost 0 bases and 0 bases, there was a span of 12 bases. The CDR3 DNA sequence: TGCGCCAGCAGCCAAGATTACCACTCGAGCTCCTACAATGAGCAGTTCTTC. The encoded protein is CASSQDYHSSSYNEQFF.

Here the CDR3 DNA reads TGCGCCAGCAGCGAGCTAAGCGGTCGCACAGATACGCAGTATTTT. It translates to CASSELSGRTDTQYF. J is TRBJ2-3 and V is TRBV5-1; a weak D match, TRBD2 (5 bases). The germline CDR1 and CDR2 sequences are SGHRS and YFSETQ. V lost 4 bases and J 1 base, leaving 13 bases between the germline ends. The CDR3 extends over 15 amino acids. The whole variable domain, filled in from reference TRBV5-1 and TRBJ2-3, reads KAGVTQTPRYLIKTRGQQVTLSCSPISGHRSVSWYQQTPGQGLQFLFEYFSETQRNKGNFPGRFSGRQFSNSRSEMNVSTLELGDSALYLCASSELSGRTDTQYFGPGTRLTVL.

CDR3 DNA sequence: TGTGCCAGCTCACCAGCAGGCTACGAGCAGTACTTC. This encodes CASSPAGYEQYF. The rearrangement links TRBV18 to TRBJ2-7; D not resolved. The germline CDR1 and CDR2 sequences are KGHSH and LQKENI. Trimming left V 2 bases short and J 3 bases short, with 5 bases between. The CDR3 has 12 amino acids.

This clone was counted ten times or more. The chain uses TRBV11-1 and TRBJ1-1; 8 bases line up with TRBD1. Per germline, CDR1 SGHAT and CDR2 FQDESV (reference sequence). The CDR3 is made up of 16 amino acids. The junction had 8 bases not matched to a gene; V was cut back by 5 bases and J by 0 bases. The CDR3: CASSRTDRGVNTEAFF. The CDR3 DNA is TGTGCCAGCAGCAGAACCGACAGGGGCGTGAACACTGAAGCTTTCTTT.

The chain couples TRBV6-6 to TRBJ1-4, with D hard to call. The CDR3 is 15 amino acids. Germline CDR1 is MNHNY and CDR2 is SVGAGI (reference sequence). V lost 0 bases and J lost 6, with 11 bases in between. CDR3 region: CASSYSYAGHEKLFF. The CDR3 bases are TGTGCCAGCAGTTACTCGTACGCCGGCCATGAAAAACTGTTTTTT.